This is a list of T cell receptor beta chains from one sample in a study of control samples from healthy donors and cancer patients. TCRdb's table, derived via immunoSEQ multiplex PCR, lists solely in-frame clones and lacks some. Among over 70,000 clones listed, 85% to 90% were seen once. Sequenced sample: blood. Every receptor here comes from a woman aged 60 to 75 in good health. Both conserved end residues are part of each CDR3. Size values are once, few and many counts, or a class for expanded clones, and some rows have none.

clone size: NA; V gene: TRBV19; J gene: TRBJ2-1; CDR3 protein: CASSISPPGPYNEQFF
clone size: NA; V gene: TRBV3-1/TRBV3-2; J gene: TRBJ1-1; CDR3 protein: CASSPGPSEAFF
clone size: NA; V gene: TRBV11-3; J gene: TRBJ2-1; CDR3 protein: CASSSPWGQGGSQFF
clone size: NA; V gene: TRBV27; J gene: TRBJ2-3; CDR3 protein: CASIPSGGRFTDTQYF
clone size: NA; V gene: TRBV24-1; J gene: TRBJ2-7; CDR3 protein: CATSDPQGSSYEQYF
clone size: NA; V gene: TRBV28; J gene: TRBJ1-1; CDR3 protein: CASSLGDHWDTEAFF
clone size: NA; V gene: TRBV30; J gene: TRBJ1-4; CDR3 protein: CAWSLKGEKLFF
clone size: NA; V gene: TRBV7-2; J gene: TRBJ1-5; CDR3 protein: CASSSVQGQPQHF
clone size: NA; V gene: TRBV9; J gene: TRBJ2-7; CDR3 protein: CASSVGLAGSYEQYF
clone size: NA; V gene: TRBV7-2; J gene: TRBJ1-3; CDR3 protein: CASSYGTSGNTIYF
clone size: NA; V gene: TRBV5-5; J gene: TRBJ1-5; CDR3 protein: CASSLFSSYSNQPQHF
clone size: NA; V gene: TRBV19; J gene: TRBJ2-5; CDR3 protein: CASRSGGKETQYF
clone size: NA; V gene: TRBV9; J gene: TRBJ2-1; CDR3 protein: CASSVEPGSYNEQFF
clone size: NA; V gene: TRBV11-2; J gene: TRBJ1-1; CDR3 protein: CASSFGYGTEAFF
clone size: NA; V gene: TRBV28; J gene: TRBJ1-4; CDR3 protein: CASRSPGQGVEKLFF
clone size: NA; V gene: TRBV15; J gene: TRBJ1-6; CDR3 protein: CATSSGIRDSPLHF
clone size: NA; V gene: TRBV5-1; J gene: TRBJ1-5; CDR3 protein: CASSLGYGGNQPQHF
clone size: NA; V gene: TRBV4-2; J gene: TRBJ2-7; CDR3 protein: CASSSLDRGSYEQYF
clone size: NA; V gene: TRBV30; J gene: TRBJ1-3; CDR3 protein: CAWSWGSSNTIYF
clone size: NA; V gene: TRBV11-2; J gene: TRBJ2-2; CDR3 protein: CASSITGTGWTGELFF
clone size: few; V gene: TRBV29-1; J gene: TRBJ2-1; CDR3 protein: CSVESSGIYEQFF
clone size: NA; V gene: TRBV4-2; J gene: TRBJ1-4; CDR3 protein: CASSQKRSEKLFF
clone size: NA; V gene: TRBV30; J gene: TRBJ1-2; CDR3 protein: CAWSGDNYGYTF
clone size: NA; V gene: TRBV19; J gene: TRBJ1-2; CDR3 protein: CATSPTVNYGYTF
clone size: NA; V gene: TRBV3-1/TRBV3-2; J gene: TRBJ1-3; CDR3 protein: CASSQDRVSGNTIYF
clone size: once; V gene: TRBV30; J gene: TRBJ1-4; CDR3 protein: CAWSATTNEKLFF
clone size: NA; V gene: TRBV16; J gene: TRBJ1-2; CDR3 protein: CASSQFLGRGNYGYTF
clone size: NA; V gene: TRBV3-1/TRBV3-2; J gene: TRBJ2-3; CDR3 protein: CASSQLGRSQYF
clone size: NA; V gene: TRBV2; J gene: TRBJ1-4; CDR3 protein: CASSEVKGGAEKLFF
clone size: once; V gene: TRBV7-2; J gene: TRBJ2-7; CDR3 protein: CASSTALGLAGGNEQYF
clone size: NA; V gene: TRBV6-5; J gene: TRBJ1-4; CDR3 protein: CASSLYGTNEKLFF
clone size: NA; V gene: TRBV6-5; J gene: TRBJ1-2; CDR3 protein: CASSYRQGNYGYTF
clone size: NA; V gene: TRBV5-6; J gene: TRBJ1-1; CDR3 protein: CASSLLGAGANTEAFF
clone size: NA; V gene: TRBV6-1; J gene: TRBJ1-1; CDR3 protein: CASSGQGGDLATEAFF
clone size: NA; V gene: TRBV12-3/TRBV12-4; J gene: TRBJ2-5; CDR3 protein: CATLMLPEETQYF
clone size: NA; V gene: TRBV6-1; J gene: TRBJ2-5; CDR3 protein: CASSEWGAQGSWETQYF
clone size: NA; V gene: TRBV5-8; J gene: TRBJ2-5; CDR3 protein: CASSLVVAGQETQYF
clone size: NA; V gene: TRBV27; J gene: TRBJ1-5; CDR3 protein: CASSQGSLYQPQHF
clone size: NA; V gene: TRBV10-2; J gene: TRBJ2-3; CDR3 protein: CASSERRGGTDTQYF
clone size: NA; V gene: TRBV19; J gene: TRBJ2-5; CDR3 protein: CASSRLAGEETQYF
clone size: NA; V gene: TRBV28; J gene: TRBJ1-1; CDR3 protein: CASSPRSGLPNTEAFF
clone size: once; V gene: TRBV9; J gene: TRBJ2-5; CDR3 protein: CASSVLPQETQYF
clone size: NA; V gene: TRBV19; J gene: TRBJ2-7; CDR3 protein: CASSIGDGYEQYF
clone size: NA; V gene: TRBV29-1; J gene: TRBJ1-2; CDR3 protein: CSVEMGRFSYTF
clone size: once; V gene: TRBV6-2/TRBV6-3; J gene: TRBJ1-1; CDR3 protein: CASSYRGRNTEAFF
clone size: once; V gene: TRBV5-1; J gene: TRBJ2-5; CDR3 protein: CASSMGLAGRNRLQETQYF
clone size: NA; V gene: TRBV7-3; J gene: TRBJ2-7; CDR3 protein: CASSSRLAGGPYEQYF
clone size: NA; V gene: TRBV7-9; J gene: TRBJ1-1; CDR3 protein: CASRPGGPNTEAFF
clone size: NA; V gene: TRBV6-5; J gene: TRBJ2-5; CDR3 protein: CASSYSARVETQYF
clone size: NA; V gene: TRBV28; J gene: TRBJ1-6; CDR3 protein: CASSFVRGGSSPLHF
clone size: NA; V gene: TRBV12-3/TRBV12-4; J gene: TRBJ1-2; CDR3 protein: CGIEDLNNYGYTF
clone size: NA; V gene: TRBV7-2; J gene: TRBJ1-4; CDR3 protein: CASSLVGRSDEKLFF
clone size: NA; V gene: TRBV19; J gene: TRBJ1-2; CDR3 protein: CASHPRTGRRYGYTF
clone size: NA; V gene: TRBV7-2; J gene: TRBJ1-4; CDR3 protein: CASSLVKGNEKLFF